Here is one TCR beta chain with its context. The germline gives CDR1 KGHSH, CDR2 LQKENI. The CDR3 loop spans 14 amino acids. The V end lost 2 bases, the J end lost 4 bases, and 11 bases lay between the germline ends. Profiled with immunoSEQ multiplex PCR; TCRdb holds only in-frame clones, not every one. The table shows around 30,000 clones, with 70% to 90% occurring only once. The data stem from a study of control samples from healthy donors and cancer patients. The chain couples TRBV18 to TRBJ2-5; possible D gene TRBD2, 6 bases. The source is a woman aged 60-75 years with head and neck cancer. Input material: PBMCs. CDR3 DNA: TGTGCCAGCTCACCATCCGGGCGGGGAGAGACCCAGTACTTC. Translated, it gives CASSPSGRGETQYF.